This TCR beta chain is drawn from a study of T cells in Graves' hyperthyroidism and ophthalmopathy. General study points: Most clonotypes that expanded in the thyroid above 0.001 also showed up in blood.

Of note for this clonotype: What it recognizes is unknown.

The TCR beta CDR3 regions underwent amplification using RNA transcripts as the source. HTBI primers were the set used in a first-round RT-PCR of the TCR CDR3. TCRdb reprocessed the multiplex PCR reads via MiXCR and lists one record per CDR3 protein. The sample records roughly 420,000 distinct CDR3 sequences, about 15% being singletons. The authors deemed Graves' hyperthyroidism stable absent ophthalmopathy progression within 18 months. Germline values: CDR1 MGHRA, CDR2 YSYEKL. This CDR3 has 15 residues. The V and J ends lost 4 bases and 5 bases, in that order; junction bases with no gene match: 3. The sequenced sample consisted of blood. The sequence derives from a woman in her late teens or twenties with Graves' hyperthyroidism. The V and J genes are TRBV4-1 and TRBJ2-3; 13 bases line up with TRBD2. The CDR3 region is CASSPGLAGVDTQYF. Written as DNA, the CDR3 is TGCGCCAGCAGCCCCGGACTAGCGGGAGTAGATACGCAGTATTTT.